The following is a TCR beta chain sequence with its context. Per the authors' pipeline: Reference gene primer amplification yielded estimated nucleated cell counts. The table came from immunoSEQ multiplex PCR; TCRdb's copy has only in-frame clones and leaves some out. V and J calls and clone size are given by that table; D and trimming were obtained from the DNA. The sample includes 55,000 to 70,000 clones, roughly 82% of them seen just once. The sample belongs to a study of blood T cell repertoires in COVID-19. V shed 6 bases, J shed 7 bases, and the junction held 6 bases outside the gene matches. Germline V gene sequence: CDR1 SNHLY, CDR2 FYNNEI. This CDR3 comprises 15 residues.

The receptor was derived from a woman aged 60-75 years with acute or convalescent COVID-19. The sample was peripheral blood. J is TRBJ1-6 and V is TRBV2; 10 bases are a match to TRBD1. This CDR3 is CASRAWGQGNSPLHF. The CDR3 nucleotides are TGTGCCAGCAGAGCCTGGGGACAGGGGAATTCACCCCTCCACTTT.